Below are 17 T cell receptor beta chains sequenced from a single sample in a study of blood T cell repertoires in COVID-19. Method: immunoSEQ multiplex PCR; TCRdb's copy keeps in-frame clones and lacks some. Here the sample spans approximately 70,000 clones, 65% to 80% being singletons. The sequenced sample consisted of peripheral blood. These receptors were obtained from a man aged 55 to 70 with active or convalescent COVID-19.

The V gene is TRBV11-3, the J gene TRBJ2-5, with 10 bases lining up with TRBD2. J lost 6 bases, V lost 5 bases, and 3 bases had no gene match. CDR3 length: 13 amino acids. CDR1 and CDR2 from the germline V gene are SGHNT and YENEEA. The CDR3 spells CASSLSGGQTQYF. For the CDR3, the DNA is TGTGCCAGCAGCCTTAGCGGGGGGCAGACCCAGTACTTC.

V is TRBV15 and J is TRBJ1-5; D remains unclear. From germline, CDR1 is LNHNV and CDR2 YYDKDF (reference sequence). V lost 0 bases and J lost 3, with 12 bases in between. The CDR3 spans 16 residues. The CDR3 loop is CATSRDIGRVNQPQHF. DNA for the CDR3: TGTGCCACCAGCAGAGATATAGGGAGGGTCAATCAGCCCCAGCATTTT.

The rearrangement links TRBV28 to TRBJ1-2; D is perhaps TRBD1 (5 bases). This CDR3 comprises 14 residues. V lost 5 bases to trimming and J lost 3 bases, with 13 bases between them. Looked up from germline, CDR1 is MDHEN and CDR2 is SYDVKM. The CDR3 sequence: CASSAPGDDYGYTF. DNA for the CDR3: TGTGCCAGCAGTGCCCCGGGGGACGACTATGGCTACACCTTC.

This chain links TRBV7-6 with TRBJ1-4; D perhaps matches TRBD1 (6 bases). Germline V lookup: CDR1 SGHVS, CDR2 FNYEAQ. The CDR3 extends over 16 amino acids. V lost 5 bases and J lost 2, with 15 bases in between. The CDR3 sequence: CASSPGQHLTNEKLFF. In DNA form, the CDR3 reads TGTGCCAGCAGCCCCGGACAGCATCTTACTAATGAAAAACTGTTTTTT.

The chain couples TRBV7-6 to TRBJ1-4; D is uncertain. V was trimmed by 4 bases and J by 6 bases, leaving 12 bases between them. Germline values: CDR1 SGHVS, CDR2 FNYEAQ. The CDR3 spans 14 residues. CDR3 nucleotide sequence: TGTGCCAGCAGCTCCCGGGCCGGGGATGAAAAACTGTTTTTT. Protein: CASSSRAGDEKLFF.

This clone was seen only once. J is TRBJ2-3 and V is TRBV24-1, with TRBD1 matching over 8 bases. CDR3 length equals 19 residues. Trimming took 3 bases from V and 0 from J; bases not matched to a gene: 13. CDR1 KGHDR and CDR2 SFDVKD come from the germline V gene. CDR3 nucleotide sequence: TGTGCCACCAGTGATCCCAAGGGTGGCAGGGGGCAAAGCACAGATACGCAGTATTTT. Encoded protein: CATSDPKGGRGQSTDTQYF.

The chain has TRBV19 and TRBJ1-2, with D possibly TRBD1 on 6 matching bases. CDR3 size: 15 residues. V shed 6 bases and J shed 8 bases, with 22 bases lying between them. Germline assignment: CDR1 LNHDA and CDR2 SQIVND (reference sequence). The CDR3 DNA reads TGTGCCAGTAGCCCGGTGGTAACAGGGCTAGGCGGCTACACCTTC. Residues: CASSPVVTGLGGYTF.

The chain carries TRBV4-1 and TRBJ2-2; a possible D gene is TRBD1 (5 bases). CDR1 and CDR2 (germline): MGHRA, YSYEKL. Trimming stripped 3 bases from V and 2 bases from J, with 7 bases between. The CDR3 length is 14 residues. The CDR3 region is CASSHRENTGELFF. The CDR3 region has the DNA TGCGCCAGCAGCCACAGGGAAAACACCGGGGAGCTGTTTTTT.

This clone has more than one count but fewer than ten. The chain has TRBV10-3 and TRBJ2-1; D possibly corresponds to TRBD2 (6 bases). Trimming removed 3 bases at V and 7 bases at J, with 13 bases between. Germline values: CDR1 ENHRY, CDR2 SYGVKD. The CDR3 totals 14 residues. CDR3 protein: CAISDSTGVNEQFF. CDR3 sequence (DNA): TGTGCCATCAGTGATTCAACGGGGGTGAATGAGCAGTTCTTC.

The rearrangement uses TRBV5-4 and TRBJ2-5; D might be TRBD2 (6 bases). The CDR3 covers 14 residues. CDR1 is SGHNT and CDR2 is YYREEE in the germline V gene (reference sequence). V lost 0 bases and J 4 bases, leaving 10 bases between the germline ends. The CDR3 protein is CASSLAGTPETQYF. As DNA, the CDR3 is TGTGCCAGCAGCTTGGCAGGGACTCCAGAGACCCAGTACTTC.

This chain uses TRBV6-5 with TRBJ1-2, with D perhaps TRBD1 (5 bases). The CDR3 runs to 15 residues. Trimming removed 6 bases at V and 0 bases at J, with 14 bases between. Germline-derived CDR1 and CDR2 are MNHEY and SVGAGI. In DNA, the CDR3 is TGTGCCAGCAGACCTACAGGACGAGCTAACTATGGCTACACCTTC. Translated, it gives CASRPTGRANYGYTF.

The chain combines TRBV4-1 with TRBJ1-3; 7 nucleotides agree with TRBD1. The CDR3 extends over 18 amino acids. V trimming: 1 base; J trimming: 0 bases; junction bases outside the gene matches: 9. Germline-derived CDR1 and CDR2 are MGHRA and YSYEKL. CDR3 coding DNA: TGCGCCAGCAGCCAAGTCGGGACAGCCTCTTACTCTGGAAACACCATATATTTT. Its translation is CASSQVGTASYSGNTIYF.

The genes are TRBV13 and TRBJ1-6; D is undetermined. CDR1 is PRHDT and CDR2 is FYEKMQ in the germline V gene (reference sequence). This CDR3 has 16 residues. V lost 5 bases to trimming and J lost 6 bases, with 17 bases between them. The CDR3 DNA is TGTGCCAGCAGCAGCGGGGTTGGACGCATTAATTCACCCCTCCACTTT. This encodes CASSSGVGRINSPLHF.

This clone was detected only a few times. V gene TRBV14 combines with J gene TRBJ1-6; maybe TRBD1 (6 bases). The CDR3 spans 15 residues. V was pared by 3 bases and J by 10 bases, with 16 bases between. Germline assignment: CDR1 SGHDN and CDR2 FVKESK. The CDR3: CASSHGQGSSSPLHF. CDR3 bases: TGTGCCAGCAGCCATGGTCAGGGGTCGAGCTCACCCCTCCACTTT. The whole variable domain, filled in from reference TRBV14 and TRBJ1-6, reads EAGVTQFPSHSVIEKGQTVTLRCDPISGHDNLYWYRRVMGKEIKFLLHFVKESKQDESGMPNNRFLAERTGGTYSTLKVQPAELEDSGVYFCASSHGQGSSSPLHFGNGTRLTVT.

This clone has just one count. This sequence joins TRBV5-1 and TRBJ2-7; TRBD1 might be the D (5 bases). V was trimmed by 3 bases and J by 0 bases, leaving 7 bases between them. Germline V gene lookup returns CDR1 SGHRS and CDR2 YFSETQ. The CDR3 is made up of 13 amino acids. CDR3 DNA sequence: TGCGCCAGCAGCTCTGACAGCTCCTACGAGCAGTACTTC. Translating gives CASSSDSSYEQYF.

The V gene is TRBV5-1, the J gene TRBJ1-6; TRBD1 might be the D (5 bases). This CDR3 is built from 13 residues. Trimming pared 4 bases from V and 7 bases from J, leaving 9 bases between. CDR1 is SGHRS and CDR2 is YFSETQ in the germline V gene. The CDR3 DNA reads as TGCGCCAGCAGCCCGTCAGGGAATTCACCCCTCCACTTT. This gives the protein CASSPSGNSPLHF.

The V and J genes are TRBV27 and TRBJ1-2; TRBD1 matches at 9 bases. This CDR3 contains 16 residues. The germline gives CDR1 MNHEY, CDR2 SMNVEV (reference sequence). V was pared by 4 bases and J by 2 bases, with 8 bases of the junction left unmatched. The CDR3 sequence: CASSSLQGASNYGYTF. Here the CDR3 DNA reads TGTGCCAGCAGTTCCTTACAGGGGGCTTCGAACTATGGCTACACCTTC.